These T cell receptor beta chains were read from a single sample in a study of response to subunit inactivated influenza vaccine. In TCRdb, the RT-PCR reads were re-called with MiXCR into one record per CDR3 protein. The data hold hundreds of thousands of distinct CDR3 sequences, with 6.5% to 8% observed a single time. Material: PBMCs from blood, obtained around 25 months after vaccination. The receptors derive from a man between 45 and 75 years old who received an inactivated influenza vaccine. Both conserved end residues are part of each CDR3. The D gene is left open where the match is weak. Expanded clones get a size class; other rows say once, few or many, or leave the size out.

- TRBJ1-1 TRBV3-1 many CASRSTPGTEAFF TGTGCCAGCAGATCGACCCCCGGCACTGAAGCTTTCTTT
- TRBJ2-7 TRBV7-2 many CASSTLVGEQYF TGTGCCAGCAGCACTCTCGTCGGCGAGCAGTACTTC
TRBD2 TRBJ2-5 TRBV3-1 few CASSQGPVGRETQYF TGTGCCAGCAGCCAAGGACCAGTCGGGAGGGAGACCCAGTACTTC
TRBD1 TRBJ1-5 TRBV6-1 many CASSRTTGKFEPQHF TGTGCCAGTAGTCGCACGACAGGGAAGTTTGAGCCCCAGCATTTT
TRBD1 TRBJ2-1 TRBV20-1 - CISPPGQGAFEQFF TGCATCTCTCCGCCGGGACAGGGGGCGTTTGAGCAGTTCTTC
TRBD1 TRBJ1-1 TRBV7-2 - CASSPPGGQTNTEAFF TGTGCCAGCAGCCCTCCGGGGGGACAGACGAACACTGAAGCTTTCTTT
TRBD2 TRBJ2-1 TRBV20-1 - CSATKGPSGRGSEQFF TGCAGTGCAACGAAGGGTCCTAGCGGCCGTGGGAGTGAGCAGTTCTTC
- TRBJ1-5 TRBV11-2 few CASSLGPGSGRLGNQPQHF TGTGCCAGCAGCTTAGGACCAGGGTCGGGGCGATTGGGCAATCAGCCCCAGCATTTT
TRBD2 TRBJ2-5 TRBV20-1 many CSARGLAEETQYF TGCAGTGCCAGGGGACTAGCGGAAGAGACCCAGTACTTC
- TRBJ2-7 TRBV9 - CASSPGRGGEQYF TGTGCCAGCAGCCCCGGACGAGGAGGCGAGCAGTACTTC
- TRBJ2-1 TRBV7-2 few CASSPVRGYNEQFF TGTGCCAGCAGCCCGGTACGAGGGTACAATGAGCAGTTCTTC
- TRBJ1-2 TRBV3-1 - CASSPLLMPTYGYTF TGTGCCAGCAGCCCCTTGCTTATGCCGACCTATGGCTACACCTTC
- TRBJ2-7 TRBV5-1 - CASSLSAGANEQYF TGCGCCAGCAGCTTGTCGGCAGGGGCAAACGAGCAGTACTTC
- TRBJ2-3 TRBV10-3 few CAISDPRRDATDTQYF TGTGCCATCAGTGATCCCCGACGGGACGCCACAGATACGCAGTATTTT
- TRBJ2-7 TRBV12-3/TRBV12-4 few CASSPRGWEQYF TGTGCCAGCAGTCCACGGGGGTGGGAGCAGTACTTC
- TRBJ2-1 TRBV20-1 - CSANLVTGEQFF TGCAGTGCTAACCTAGTTACGGGAGAGCAGTTCTTC
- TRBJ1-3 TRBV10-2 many CASSEFRGSGNTIYF TGCGCCAGCAGTGAGTTCCGGGGCTCTGGAAACACCATATATTTT
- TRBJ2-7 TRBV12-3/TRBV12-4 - CASSWTIGEQYF TGTGCCAGCAGCTGGACAATTGGCGAGCAGTACTTC
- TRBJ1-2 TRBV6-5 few CASSYYYMGTGMDGYTF TGTGCCAGCAGTTACTATTACATGGGGACGGGGATGGATGGCTACACCTTC
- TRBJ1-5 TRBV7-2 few CASSLDVQPQHF TGTGCCAGCAGCTTGGACGTTCAGCCCCAGCATTTT